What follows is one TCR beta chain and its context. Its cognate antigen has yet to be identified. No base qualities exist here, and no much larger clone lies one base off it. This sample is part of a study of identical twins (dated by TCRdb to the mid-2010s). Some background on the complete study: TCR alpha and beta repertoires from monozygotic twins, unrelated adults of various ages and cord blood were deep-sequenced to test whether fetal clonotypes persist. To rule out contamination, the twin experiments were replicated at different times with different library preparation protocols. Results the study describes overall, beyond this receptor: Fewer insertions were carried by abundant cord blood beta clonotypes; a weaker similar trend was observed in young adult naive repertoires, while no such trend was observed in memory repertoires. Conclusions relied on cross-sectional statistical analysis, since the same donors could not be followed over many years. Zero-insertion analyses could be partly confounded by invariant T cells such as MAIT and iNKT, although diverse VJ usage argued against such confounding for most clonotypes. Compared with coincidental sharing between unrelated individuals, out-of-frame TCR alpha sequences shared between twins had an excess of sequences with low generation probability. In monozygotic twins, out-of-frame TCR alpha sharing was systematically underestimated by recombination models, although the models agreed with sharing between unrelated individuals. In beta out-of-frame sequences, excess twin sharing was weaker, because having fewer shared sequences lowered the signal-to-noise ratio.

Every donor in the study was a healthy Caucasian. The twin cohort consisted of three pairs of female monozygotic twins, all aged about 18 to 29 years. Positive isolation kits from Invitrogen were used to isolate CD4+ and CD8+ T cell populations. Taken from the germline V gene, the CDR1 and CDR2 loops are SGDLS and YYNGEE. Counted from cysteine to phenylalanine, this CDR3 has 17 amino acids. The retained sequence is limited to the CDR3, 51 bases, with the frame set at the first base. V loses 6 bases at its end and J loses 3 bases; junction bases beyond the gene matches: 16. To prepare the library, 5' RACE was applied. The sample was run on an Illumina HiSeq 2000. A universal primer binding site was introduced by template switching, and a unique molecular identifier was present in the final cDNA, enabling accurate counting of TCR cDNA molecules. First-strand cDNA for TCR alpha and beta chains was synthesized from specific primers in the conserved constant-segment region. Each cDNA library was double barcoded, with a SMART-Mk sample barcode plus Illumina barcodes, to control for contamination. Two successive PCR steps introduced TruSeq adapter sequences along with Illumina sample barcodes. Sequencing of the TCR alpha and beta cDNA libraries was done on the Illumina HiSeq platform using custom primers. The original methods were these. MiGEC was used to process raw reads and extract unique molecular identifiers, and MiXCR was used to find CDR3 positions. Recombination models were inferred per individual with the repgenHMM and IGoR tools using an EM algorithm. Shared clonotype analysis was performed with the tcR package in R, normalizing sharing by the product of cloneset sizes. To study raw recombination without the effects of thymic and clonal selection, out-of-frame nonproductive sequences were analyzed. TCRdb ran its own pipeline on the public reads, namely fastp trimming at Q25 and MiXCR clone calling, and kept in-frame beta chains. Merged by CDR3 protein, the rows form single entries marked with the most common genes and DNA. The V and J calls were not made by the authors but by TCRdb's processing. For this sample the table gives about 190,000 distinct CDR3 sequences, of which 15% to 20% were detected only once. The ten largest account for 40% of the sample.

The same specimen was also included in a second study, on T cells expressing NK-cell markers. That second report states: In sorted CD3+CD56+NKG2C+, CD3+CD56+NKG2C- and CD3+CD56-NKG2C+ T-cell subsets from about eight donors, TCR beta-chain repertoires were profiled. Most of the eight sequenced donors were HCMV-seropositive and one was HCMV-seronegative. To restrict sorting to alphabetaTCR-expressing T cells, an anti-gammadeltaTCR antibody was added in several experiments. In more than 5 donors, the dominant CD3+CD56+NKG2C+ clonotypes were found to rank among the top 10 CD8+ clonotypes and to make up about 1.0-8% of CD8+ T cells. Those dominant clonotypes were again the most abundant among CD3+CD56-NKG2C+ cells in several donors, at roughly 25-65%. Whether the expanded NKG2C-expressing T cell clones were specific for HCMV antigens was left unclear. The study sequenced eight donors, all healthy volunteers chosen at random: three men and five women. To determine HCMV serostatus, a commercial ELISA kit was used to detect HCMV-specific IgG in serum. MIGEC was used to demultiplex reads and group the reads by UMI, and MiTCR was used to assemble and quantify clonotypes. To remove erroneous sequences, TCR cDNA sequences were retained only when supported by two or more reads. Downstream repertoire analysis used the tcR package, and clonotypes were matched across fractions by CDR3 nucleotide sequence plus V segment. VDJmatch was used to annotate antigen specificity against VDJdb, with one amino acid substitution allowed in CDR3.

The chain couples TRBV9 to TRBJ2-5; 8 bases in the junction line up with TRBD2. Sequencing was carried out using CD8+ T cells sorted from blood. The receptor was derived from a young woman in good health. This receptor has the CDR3 CASTPPPLGSGEETQYF. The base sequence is TGTGCCAGCACGCCCCCCCCGTTAGGTAGCGGGGAAGAGACCCAGTACTTC.